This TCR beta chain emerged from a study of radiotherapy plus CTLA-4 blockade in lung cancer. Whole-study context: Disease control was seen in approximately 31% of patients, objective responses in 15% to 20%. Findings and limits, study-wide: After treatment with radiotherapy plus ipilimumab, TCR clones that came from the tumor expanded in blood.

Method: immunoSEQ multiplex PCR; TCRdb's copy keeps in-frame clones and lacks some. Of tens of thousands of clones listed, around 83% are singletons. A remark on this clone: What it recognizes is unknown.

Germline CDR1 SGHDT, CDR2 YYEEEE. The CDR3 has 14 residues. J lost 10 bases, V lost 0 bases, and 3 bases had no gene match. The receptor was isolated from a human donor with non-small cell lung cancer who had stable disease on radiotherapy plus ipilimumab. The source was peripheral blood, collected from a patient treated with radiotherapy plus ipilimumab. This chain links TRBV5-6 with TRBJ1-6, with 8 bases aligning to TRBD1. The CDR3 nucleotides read TGTGCCAGCAGCTTGGCGGACAGGGACTCACCCCTCCACTTT. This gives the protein CASSLADRDSPLHF.